The 29 T cell receptor beta chains below were found in one sample sequenced in a study of T cell changes during pregnancy in multiple sclerosis. Profiled with immunoSEQ multiplex PCR; TCRdb holds only in-frame clones, not every one. Altogether some 130,000 clones are present, about 96% being singletons, with the ten largest covering roughly 0.44%. The specimen was peripheral blood, collected after pregnancy. The receptors shown here come from a female donor with multiple sclerosis, enrolled in a pregnancy study.

This clone came up once. The rearrangement links TRBV30 to TRBJ2-5; tentative D call: TRBD2 (5 bases). This CDR3 is 14 amino acids long. Germline CDR1 reads GTSNPN; CDR2 reads SVGIG (reference sequence). The ends were cut back, 4 bases at V and 4 bases at J, with 16 bases in the middle. The CDR3 loop reads CAWKVRGNRETQYF. The CDR3 DNA reads as TGTGCCTGGAAGGTTCGAGGGAATAGAGAGACCCAGTACTTC.

In DNA form, the CDR3 reads TGTGCCAGCCAGGGTGAGAACACTGAAGCTTTCTTT. The encoded protein is CASQGENTEAFF. The rearrangement joins TRBV2 to TRBJ1-1, with D tentatively TRBD1 (5 bases). V was cut by 8 bases and J by 1 base, with 8 bases left in between. CDR3 length equals 12 residues. Germline V CDR1 and CDR2: SNHLY, FYNNEI. The full variable domain, rest sourced from reference TRBV2 and TRBJ1-1, is EPEVTQTPSHQVTQMGQEVILRCVPISNHLYFYWYRQILGQKVEFLVSFYNNEISEKSEIFDDQFSVERPDGSNFTLKIRSTKLEDSAMYFCASQGENTEAFFGQGTRLTVV.

This sequence joins TRBV6-6 and TRBJ1-5; TRBD1 aligns across 7 bases. Germline CDR1 and CDR2: MNHNY and SVGAGI (reference sequence). Losses at the gene ends were 0 bases for V and 4 bases for J; bases not matched to a gene: 3. The CDR3 has 15 amino acids. CDR3 residues: CASSYSTGMNQPQHF. CDR3 nucleotides: TGTGCCAGCAGTTACTCGACAGGGATGAATCAGCCCCAGCATTTT.

The J gene is TRBJ2-1, the V gene TRBV6-5, with 7 bases lining up with TRBD2. The CDR3 contains 15 residues. Losses at the gene ends were 7 bases for V and 7 bases for J; bases not matched to a gene: 13. Germline V gene lookup returns CDR1 MNHEY and CDR2 SVGAGI. CDR3 protein: CASNSAGAPFNEQFF. The CDR3 coding sequence is TGTGCCAGCAACTCCGCGGGAGCCCCTTTTAATGAGCAGTTCTTC.

The genes are TRBV5-6 and TRBJ2-1; 10 nucleotides line up with TRBD2. CDR1 and CDR2 (germline): SGHDT, YYEEEE. This CDR3 is 15 amino acids long. Trimming removed 4 bases from V and 12 bases from J; junction bases left unmatched: 13. This CDR3 is CASSLLAGGRGGQFF. In DNA form, the CDR3 reads TGTGCCAGCAGCCTCTTAGCGGGAGGCCGCGGGGGGCAGTTCTTC.

The J gene is TRBJ2-2, the V gene TRBV7-9, with a weak D call TRBD1 (6 bases). The germline V and J ends were trimmed by 4 bases and 1 base, with 19 bases remaining between them. The CDR3 extends over 18 amino acids. The germline V gene encodes CDR1 SEHNR and CDR2 FQNEAQ (reference sequence). The CDR3 nucleotides read TGTGCCAGCAGCTCAAGAGCCCTTAGCAGGGGGAACACCGGGGAGCTGTTTTTT. Translated: CASSSRALSRGNTGELFF.

The rearrangement links TRBV7-9 to TRBJ2-1; no clear D gene. The CDR3 runs 12 residues. V lost 3 bases and J 7 bases, leaving 7 bases between the germline ends. Per germline, CDR1 SEHNR and CDR2 FQNEAQ (reference sequence). CDR3 residues: CASSLSVNEQFF. As DNA, the CDR3 is TGTGCCAGCAGCTTGTCGGTAAATGAGCAGTTCTTC.

The chain has TRBV5-1 and TRBJ2-1; 11 bases line up with TRBD2. Germline loops: CDR1 SGHRS, CDR2 YFSETQ. The CDR3 loop spans 15 amino acids. J lost 4 bases, V lost 3 bases, and 3 bases had no gene match. The CDR3 DNA reads as TGCGCCAGCAGCTCCGGACTAGCGGGTTACAATGAGCAGTTCTTC. Translating it yields CASSSGLAGYNEQFF.

This clone was counted once. The chain is built from TRBV30 and TRBJ2-7, with TRBD2 identical over 9 bases. This CDR3 has 15 amino acids. The V segment lost 0 bases and the J segment 5 bases; nucleotides outside the gene matches: 8. CDR1 and CDR2 from the germline V gene are GTSNPN and SVGIG (reference sequence). CDR3 region: CAWSVGAGGQDEQYF. The DNA for the CDR3 is TGTGCCTGGAGTGTTGGAGCGGGGGGCCAGGACGAGCAGTACTTC.

This clone occurred once. This sequence joins TRBV19 and TRBJ2-7; TRBD1 matches at 7 bases. With 9 bases clipped from V and 0 bases from J, the junction kept 5 bases outside the gene matches. From germline, CDR1 is LNHDA and CDR2 SQIVND (reference sequence). The CDR3 consists of 13 residues. CDR3 sequence: CARVRTGSYEQYF. As DNA, the CDR3 is TGTGCCAGGGTCAGGACAGGCTCCTACGAGCAGTACTTC.

This chain joins TRBV2 and TRBJ1-1; D call uncertain. This CDR3 is 13 amino acids long. From germline, CDR1 is SNHLY and CDR2 FYNNEI. Trimming pared 3 bases from V and 0 bases from J, leaving 5 bases between. Written as DNA, the CDR3 is TGTGCCAGCAGTGATTCGGTGAACACTGAAGCTTTCTTT. Translated: CASSDSVNTEAFF.

The chain's CDR3 is CASSFPRSAGQGGNEQFF. The CDR3 bases are TGCGCCAGCAGCTTCCCTCGCTCGGCGGGACAGGGAGGCAATGAGCAGTTCTTC. V and J are TRBV5-1 and TRBJ2-1; 9 nucleotides line up with TRBD1. This CDR3 has 18 residues. The germline gives CDR1 SGHRS, CDR2 YFSETQ. V was clipped by 2 bases and J by 6 bases; unmatched bases: 15.

This rearrangement joins TRBV19 to TRBJ1-5, with 7 bases matching TRBD1. Germline V CDR1 and CDR2: LNHDA, SQIVND (reference sequence). This CDR3 is built from 15 residues. V dropped 2 bases and J dropped 9; count of bases not matched to a gene: 10. CDR3 sequence reads: CASSIWTGREGPQHF. In DNA form, the CDR3 reads TGTGCCAGTAGTATATGGACAGGCCGTGAAGGGCCCCAGCATTTT.

The genes are TRBV29-1 and TRBJ2-7; a possible D gene is TRBD2 (5 bases). The ends were cut back, 1 base at V and 2 bases at J, with 18 bases in the middle. This CDR3 contains 16 residues. The germline gives CDR1 SQVTM, CDR2 ANQGSEA. The CDR3 protein is CSVEARGGRSPYEQYF. CDR3 coding DNA: TGCAGCGTTGAAGCCCGAGGCGGGCGAAGCCCCTACGAGCAGTACTTC.

This chain links TRBV5-8 with TRBJ2-5; tentative D call: TRBD2 (6 bases). CDR3 size: 16 residues. The V and J ends lost 5 bases and 3 bases respectively, with 20 bases between them. Germline CDR1 reads SGHTS; CDR2 reads YDEGEE. For the CDR3, the DNA is TGTGCCAGCAGGACCTATTACCGGGACTCCGAAGAGACCCAGTACTTC. Its protein is CASRTYYRDSEETQYF.

The rearrangement links TRBV2 to TRBJ2-3, with 9 bases lining up with TRBD2. The J segment lost 8 bases and the V segment lost 6 bases, leaving 9 bases of the junction unmatched. Germline lookup yields CDR1 SNHLY and CDR2 FYNNEI. The CDR3 contains 14 residues. Here the CDR3 DNA reads TGTGCCAGCAGCGCAACCTTACTAGCGGGTACGCAGTATTTT. As protein: CASSATLLAGTQYF.

The J gene is TRBJ2-2, the V gene TRBV7-9, with D possibly TRBD2 on 5 matching bases. The V end was cut by 1 base, the J end by 6 bases, with 9 bases between. The CDR3 covers 14 residues. CDR1 and CDR2 (germline): SEHNR, FQNEAQ (reference sequence). In DNA, the CDR3 is TGTGCCAGCAGCTTAGATTCCGGGGCCGGGGAGCTGTTTTTT. Translated: CASSLDSGAGELFF.

The chain recombines TRBV7-9 with TRBJ2-7, with D uncertain. The germline V gene has CDR1 SEHNR and CDR2 FQNEAQ (reference sequence). With 1 base removed from V and 5 bases from J, the gap between germline ends came to 15 bases. This CDR3 comprises 15 residues. The CDR3 DNA reads as TGTGCCAGCAGCTTAGACCCTTCGTGGGCAGACGAGCAGTACTTC. Its protein product is CASSLDPSWADEQYF.

The chain has TRBV7-8 and TRBJ2-2, with D maybe TRBD1 (5 bases). Trimming pared 6 bases from V and 8 bases from J, leaving 19 bases between. CDR1 is SGHVS and CDR2 is FQNEAQ in the germline V gene. The length of the CDR3 is 15 residues. The chain's CDR3 is CASSPVMGLVGELFF. The CDR3 nucleotides are TGTGCCAGCAGTCCGGTCATGGGGCTGGTAGGGGAGCTGTTTTTT.

The chain employs TRBV29-1 and TRBJ1-1, with TRBD1 matching 7 bases. The CDR3 totals 15 residues. V trimming: 7 bases; J trimming: 1 base; junction bases outside the gene matches: 12. In germline, CDR1 is SQVTM, CDR2 ANQGSEA. In DNA form, the CDR3 reads TGCAGCGCCAGGGGGAGTGCTCGGGGGAACACTGAAGCTTTCTTT. Translation: CSARGSARGNTEAFF.

This clone was picked up one time. The J gene is TRBJ2-1, the V gene TRBV29-1; D is unclear. V was trimmed by 6 bases and J by 5 bases, leaving 5 bases between them. The germline CDR1 and CDR2 sequences are SQVTM and ANQGSEA. The CDR3 length is 10 residues. The CDR3 DNA sequence: TGCAGCGTGGCACACAATGAGCAGTTCTTC. It yields the protein CSVAHNEQFF.

The chain uses TRBV28 and TRBJ2-7; a weak D match, TRBD1 (6 bases). Germline CDR1 and CDR2: MDHEN and SYDVKM. The CDR3 has 14 amino acids. Trimming shortened V by 6 bases and J by 2 bases, and 14 bases separated the two germline ends. For the CDR3, the DNA is TGTGCCAGCAGCATGGGGGCGGGTGCCTACGAGCAGTACTTC. Translated, it gives CASSMGAGAYEQYF.

The V call is TRBV29-1, the J call TRBJ1-2; D is unresolved. CDR1 is SQVTM, CDR2 ANQGSEA, per germline. The CDR3 contains 13 residues. The germline V and J ends were trimmed by 7 bases and 0 bases, with 12 bases remaining between them. CDR3 loop: CSASPGSNYGYTF. CDR3 in DNA: TGCAGCGCATCGCCGGGTTCTAACTATGGCTACACCTTC.

V is TRBV7-9 and J is TRBJ2-7; 12 bases line up with TRBD2. The V gene end was trimmed by 5 bases and the J gene end by 4 bases; junction bases not matched to a gene: 9. Germline CDR1 reads SEHNR; CDR2 reads FQNEAQ (reference sequence). CDR3 length: 16 amino acids. The CDR3 bases are TGTGCCAGCAGCCCCCTAGCGGGAGGGCCGGCTTACGAGCAGTACTTC. Translation gives CASSPLAGGPAYEQYF.

The chain carries TRBV7-2 and TRBJ2-6, with TRBD1 as a possible D gene (8 bases). The CDR3 is 17 residues long. Trimming shortened V by 6 bases and J by 0 bases, and 15 bases separated the two germline ends. Germline V gene data show CDR1 as SGHTA and CDR2 as FQGNSA. The CDR3, as DNA: TGTGCCAGCAGTTCACAGGGGGGGATCTCTGGGGCCAACGTCCTGACTTTC. Amino acid sequence: CASSSQGGISGANVLTF. The complete variable domain, with remaining parts taken from reference TRBV7-2 and TRBJ2-6, reads GAGVSQSPSNKVTEKGKDVELRCDPISGHTALYWYRQSLGQGLEFLIYFQGNSAPDKSGLPSDRFSAERTGGSVSTLTIQRTQQEDSAVYLCASSSQGGISGANVLTFGAGSRLTVL.

This chain connects TRBV18 to TRBJ2-7, with 8 bases lining up with TRBD1. The CDR3 runs 15 residues. The germline V gene encodes CDR1 KGHSH and CDR2 LQKENI. J gave up 1 base and V 2 bases, and 4 bases lay outside the gene matches. As DNA, the CDR3 is TGTGCCAGCTCACCAAGGACAGGGATGTCCTACGAGCAGTACTTC. As protein: CASSPRTGMSYEQYF.

The rearrangement uses TRBV9 and TRBJ2-1; D is unclear. The CDR3 has 11 amino acids. Germline V gives CDR1 SGDLS, CDR2 YYNGEE. V lost 0 bases and J 7 bases, leaving 2 bases between the germline ends. The CDR3 nucleotides are TGTGCCAGCAGCGTAGCAAATGAGCAGTTCTTC. Its protein product is CASSVANEQFF.

The chain recombines TRBV19 with TRBJ2-1, with 10 bases fitting TRBD2. Per the germline V gene, CDR1 is LNHDA and CDR2 is SQIVND (reference sequence). J gave up 7 bases and V 4 bases, and 7 bases lay outside the gene matches. The CDR3 loop spans 15 amino acids. CDR3 amino acids: CASSTRLAGANEQFF. The CDR3, as DNA: TGTGCCAGTAGTACCCGGCTAGCGGGAGCTAATGAGCAGTTCTTC.

The chain recombines TRBV7-9 with TRBJ1-1, with D unclear. The V gene lost 5 bases and the J gene lost 1 base, with 5 bases spanning the gap. The CDR3 runs 12 residues. Germline CDR1 reads SEHNR; CDR2 reads FQNEAQ (reference sequence). CDR3 DNA sequence: TGTGCCAGCAGCGTATCGAACACTGAAGCTTTCTTT. Amino acids: CASSVSNTEAFF.